A single count supports the clone carrying this T cell receptor (beta chain). The antigen remains undetermined. The data originate from a study of siplizumab effects on memory and regulatory T cells. This CDR3 is 17 amino acids long. V lost 0 bases and J lost 2; bases outside the gene matches: 4. Germline V CDR1 and CDR2: SGHDT, YYEEEE. Assays examined about 10^5 TCR templates per sample. Profiled with immunoSEQ multiplex PCR; TCRdb holds only in-frame clones, not every one. The repertoire holds about 52,000 clones, nearly 98% seen once, with around 0.6% in the top ten. Study-level findings and limits: Most alloreactive clones went unmapped to unstimulated subsets; only a minor fraction mapped. Treatment with siplizumab left mappable alloreactive CD4+ clones averaging approximately 69% Treg-derived, compared with around 29% in controls.

This TCR was recovered from a human donor in good health. The V call is TRBV5-6, the J call TRBJ2-1, with TRBD2 identical over 11 bases. The source material was naive CD4+ T cells sorted from blood. DNA for the CDR3: TGTGCCAGCAGCTTGGGACTAGCGGGAAGCACCTACAATGAGCAGTTCTTC. Amino acid sequence: CASSLGLAGSTYNEQFF. The variable domain in full, completed from reference TRBV5-6 and TRBJ2-1, reads DAGVTQSPTHLIKTRGQQVTLRCSPKSGHDTVSWYQQALGQGPQFIFQYYEEEERQRGNFPDRFSGHQFPNYSSELNVNALLLGDSALYLCASSLGLAGSTYNEQFFGPGTRLTVL.